This T cell receptor beta chain was captured by sequencing in a study of shared T cell receptors in the human thymus. Produced via immunoSEQ multiplex PCR; TCRdb's table is partial and in-frame only. Of 720,000 or so clones in the sample, 80% to 90% are singletons; the top ten hold 0.008% to 0.011%. The germline CDR1 and CDR2 sequences are SGHTA and FQGNSA. CDR3 length: 15 residues. Trimming took off 0 bases at V and 7 bases at J, with 13 bases between the two ends. This sample also appeared in a second study, on human thymus T cells. From that second work: Donation came from healthy Finnish infants having corrective surgery for congenital heart defects. Resections were taken during corrective heart surgery, and the thymus tissue came from these. Thymic and blood repertoires seemed to show skewed V and J gene use.

Material for sequencing was thymocytes. This chain links TRBV7-2 with TRBJ1-5; D remains unclear. The clonotype originates from a girl under three years old with a congenital heart defect. CDR3 DNA sequence: TGTGCCAGCAGCTTAGCCTGGGCGTACGGCCAGCCCCAGCATTTT. Translation: CASSLAWAYGQPQHF. The variable domain in full, with the rest retrieved from reference TRBV7-2 and TRBJ1-5, is GAGVSQSPSNKVTEKGKDVELRCDPISGHTALYWYRQSLGQGLEFLIYFQGNSAPDKSGLPSDRFSAERTGGSVSTLTIQRTQQEDSAVYLCASSLAWAYGQPQHFGDGTRLSIL.